The entry that follows covers one TCR beta chain sequence. Its antigen is as yet unknown. With a much larger clone just one base away, this may be a read error. Germline V CDR1 and CDR2: SGHTA, FQGNSA. The CDR3 spans 13 residues. The data belong to a study of glioma-infiltrating T cells. The iRepertoire nested amplicon-rescue multiplex PCR amplified TCR alpha and beta CDR3s from RNA. One-step reverse transcription and amplification started from about 100-400 ng of tissue mRNA or PBMC total RNA. TCRdb fed the multiplex PCR reads into MiXCR, producing one record per CDR3 protein. The table includes some 180,000 distinct CDR3 sequences, more than 25% detected once. Study-level findings and limits: Above-expected tissue-blood divergence occurred in all gliomas, most in low-grade ones. Tissue and blood shared very few CDR3 sequences.

The sequencing input was glioma tissue, nonneoplastic brain tissue, or PBMCs (not recorded which). The chain links TRBV7-2 to TRBJ2-1; the D is unclear. The clonotype was recovered from a human donor with low-grade glioma or glioblastoma, undergoing nonglioma brain surgery, or in good health (not recorded which). CDR3 in amino acids: CASSLGAENEQLF. Here the CDR3 DNA reads TGTGCCAGCAGCTTAGGGGCTGAAAATGAGCAGCTCTTC.